This T cell receptor beta chain was identified during a study of human T cells and chemical hapten exposure. Study context: The sensitizing agent was 2% DPC, placed on about 2 cm by about 2 cm of upper inner arm skin.

Single cDNA molecules in the library carried unique molecular identifiers attached during preparation. Via MiXCR, TCRdb re-called the RACE reads, giving one row per CDR3 protein. The sample includes fewer than 400,000 distinct CDR3 sequences, under 9% of them seen just once. Time point defined: patch test 1, 2 weeks after DPC sensitization. Specified treatment: therapeutic diphenylcyclopropenone sensitization with weekly scalp DPC. Investigators collected blood before applying each patch test. Germline values: CDR1 SEHNR, CDR2 FQNEAQ (reference sequence). With 5 bases clipped from V and 6 bases from J, the junction kept 5 bases outside the gene matches. The CDR3 has 15 amino acids.

The sequences come from whole blood, collected in connection with sensitization to the hapten diphenylcyclopropenone (DPC). The chain joins TRBV7-9 to TRBJ1-4; 11 nucleotides line up with TRBD1. The receptor comes from a woman between 18 and 29 years old with alopecia areata. Some clones in this sample may be carry-over from other donors' samples. The CDR3 here is CASSVGQGADEKLFF. The CDR3 DNA follows: TGTGCCAGCAGCGTCGGACAGGGGGCGGATGAAAAACTGTTTTTT.